One sample yielded the 3 T cell receptor beta chains listed below, sequenced in a study of T-cell reconstitution after alpha-beta-depleted transplantation in children. Using unique molecular identifiers, the investigators prepared the TCRbeta library. Each CDR3 protein gets one entry after TCRdb re-called the PCR reads with MiXCR. The table shows fewer than 700,000 distinct CDR3 sequences, with 23% occurring only once. The source material was PBMCs, mostly from graft donor cells, sampled 360 days after TCRalphabeta/CD19-depleted stem cell transplant. The origin of the receptors is a boy in the first two years of life who had a stem cell transplant for acute myeloid leukemia, so the T cells may come from the graft donor.

This clonotype appeared a few times. V and J are TRBV5-1 and TRBJ2-4, with 9 nucleotides matching TRBD1. This CDR3 is built from 15 residues. With 0 bases clipped from V and 10 bases from J, the junction kept 8 bases outside the gene matches. Germline V gene data show CDR1 as SGHRS and CDR2 as YFSETQ. This CDR3 reads CASSLAFRTGDIQYF. Here the CDR3 DNA reads TGCGCCAGCAGCTTGGCCTTCAGGACAGGGGATATTCAGTACTTC. Complete variable domain (other parts from reference TRBV5-1 and TRBJ2-4): KAGVTQTPRYLIKTRGQQVTLSCSPISGHRSVSWYQQTPGQGLQFLFEYFSETQRNKGNFPGRFSGRQFSNSRSEMNVSTLELGDSALYLCASSLAFRTGDIQYFGAGTRLSVL.

The chain has TRBV5-1 and TRBJ2-5, with 12 bases identical to TRBD1. CDR1 is SGHRS, CDR2 YFSETQ, per germline. The CDR3 is 16 residues long. The J segment lost 1 base and the V segment lost 1 base, leaving 2 bases of the junction unmatched. This chain's CDR3 is CASSLRDRGRQETQYF. The CDR3, as DNA: TGCGCCAGCAGCTTGAGGGACAGGGGGCGCCAAGAGACCCAGTACTTC.

The chain has TRBV27 and TRBJ2-2, with 10 nucleotides matching TRBD2. There are 16 residues in the CDR3. J was trimmed by 3 bases and V by 5 bases; bases with no gene match: 6. In germline, CDR1 is MNHEY, CDR2 SMNVEV (reference sequence). The chain's CDR3 is CASSPSGTSDTGELFF. The CDR3 nucleotides read TGTGCCAGCAGTCCCTCCGGGACTAGCGACACCGGGGAGCTGTTTTTT.